The 30 T cell receptor beta chains below all came from one sample that was sequenced in a study of OX40 agonist ivuxolimab in advanced cancers. Only in-frame clones appear in the TCRdb table, and some are missing; sequencing was by immunoSEQ multiplex PCR. This table holds more than 35,000 clones, 80% to 90% found once. The starting material was CD4+ or CD8+ T cells sorted from blood, obtained in a trial of the OX40 agonist ivuxolimab. The source of these receptors is an adult with an advanced solid tumor such as melanoma, head and neck, liver or kidney cancer.

The rearrangement uses TRBV7-2 and TRBJ1-6; 8 positions agree with TRBD1. CDR3 length: 15 amino acids. Germline CDR1 reads SGHTA; CDR2 reads FQGNSA. After removal of 1 base from V and 9 bases from J, the junction contained 5 bases not matched to a gene. The CDR3 DNA reads as TGTGCCAGCAGCTTAGGGGGACAGGCCGGTTCACCCCTCCACTTT. Its translation: CASSLGGQAGSPLHF.

This rearrangement joins TRBV4-1 to TRBJ2-7; 7 bases are a match to TRBD1. The trim removed 4 bases at V and 2 bases at J, leaving 8 bases unmatched. There are 15 residues in the CDR3. The germline CDR1 and CDR2 sequences are MGHRA and YSYEKL. CDR3 loop: CASSPKGTATYEQYF. CDR3 bases: TGCGCCAGCAGCCCAAAGGGGACAGCAACCTACGAGCAGTACTTC.

In this sample, this clone is medium-sized (0.01 to 0.1%). The chain couples TRBV6-1 to TRBJ1-4; the D is unclear. The CDR3 totals 15 residues. The germline gives CDR1 MNHNS, CDR2 SASEGT. Trimming removed 0 bases at V and 3 bases at J, with 8 bases between. The CDR3 sequence is CASSEAGWSNEKLFF. In DNA, the CDR3 is TGTGCCAGCAGTGAAGCAGGGTGGTCTAATGAAAAACTGTTTTTT.

Here the CDR3 DNA reads TGTGCCAGCAGCCCGTCCGCGGGAGGGAGATACAATGAGCAGTTCTTC. Translated: CASSPSAGGRYNEQFF. The genes are TRBV7-9 and TRBJ2-1, with 9 bases lining up with TRBD2. Germline loops: CDR1 SEHNR, CDR2 FQNEAQ (reference sequence). V shed 5 bases, J shed 4 bases, and the junction held 9 bases outside the gene matches. The CDR3 totals 16 residues.

V usage is TRBV13 and J usage is TRBJ1-3; TRBD1 might be the D (5 bases). Trimming cost V 0 bases and J 4 bases, with 10 bases left between them. CDR3 length: 15 residues. The germline V gene encodes CDR1 PRHDT and CDR2 FYEKMQ (reference sequence). The CDR3 is CASSLGLGLGNTIYF. The DNA for the CDR3 is TGTGCCAGCAGCTTAGGCCTGGGGCTGGGAAACACCATATATTTT.

This clone was observed once. J is TRBJ1-1 and V is TRBV4-1; 7 positions agree with TRBD1. The V gene's germline CDR1 is MGHRA and CDR2 YSYEKL. The CDR3 consists of 15 residues. The V segment lost 1 base and the J segment 0 bases; nucleotides outside the gene matches: 2. The CDR3 sequence is CASSQGGTVNTEAFF. CDR3 DNA: TGCGCCAGCAGCCAAGGGGGGACAGTGAACACTGAAGCTTTCTTT.

The V and J genes are TRBV27 and TRBJ2-1, with 9 bases matching TRBD1. J was trimmed by 2 bases and V by 6 bases; bases with no gene match: 8. CDR3 length: 16 residues. CDR1 and CDR2 (germline): MNHEY, SMNVEV (reference sequence). In nucleotides, the CDR3 is TGTGCCAGCAGCCTTGGGACAGGGTACACCTACAATGAGCAGTTCTTC. Translated: CASSLGTGYTYNEQFF.

Notes on this clone: Other DNA sequences from this sample encode an identical CDR3 as well. In DNA form, the CDR3 reads TGTGCCAGCAGCGTGGGCGCAGTCGATGAGCAGTTCTTC. This translates into CASSVGAVDEQFF. The chain is built from TRBV9 and TRBJ2-1; D unresolved. CDR1 and CDR2 (germline): SGDLS, YYNGEE. This CDR3 spans 13 amino acids. Trimming stripped 2 bases from V and 8 bases from J, with 11 bases between.

The chain employs TRBV15 and TRBJ2-3, with 8 bases fitting TRBD2. The CDR3 runs 17 residues. Germline lookup yields CDR1 LNHNV and CDR2 YYDKDF (reference sequence). V shed 1 base and J 1 base; nucleotides not matched to a gene: 7. The CDR3 protein is CATSRVKSGSGTDTQYF. The CDR3 nucleotides are TGTGCCACCAGCAGAGTTAAAAGCGGGAGTGGCACAGATACGCAGTATTTT.

The chain links TRBV27 to TRBJ2-7; 7 nucleotides line up with TRBD1. CDR3 length equals 14 residues. V shed 4 bases and J 4 bases; nucleotides not matched to a gene: 7. CDR1 is MNHEY, CDR2 SMNVEV, per germline (reference sequence). The CDR3 DNA reads as TGTGCCAGCAGTTCCGAAGGGACAGAATACGAGCAGTACTTC. It yields the protein CASSSEGTEYEQYF.

This clone was detected a few times. This chain uses TRBV9 with TRBJ2-2; the D gene is possibly TRBD1 (6 bases). The CDR3 consists of 14 residues. V lost 3 bases, J lost 2 bases, and 8 bases lay in between. CDR1 is SGDLS, CDR2 YYNGEE, per germline. CDR3 bases: TGTGCCAGCAGCGGGACAGTAAACACCGGGGAGCTGTTTTTT. This translates into CASSGTVNTGELFF.

This clone was observed a few times. The chain combines TRBV5-1 with TRBJ2-2; weak D call: TRBD2 (6 bases). Trimming cost V 0 bases and J 7 bases, with 10 bases left between them. The CDR3 has 14 amino acids. Germline-derived CDR1 and CDR2 are SGHRS and YFSETQ. The CDR3 bases are TGCGCCAGCAGCTTGGAGGCTAGCGACGGGGAGCTGTTTTTT. Translated: CASSLEASDGELFF.

The genes are TRBV27 and TRBJ2-1; D not certain. Trimming removed 6 bases from V and 0 bases from J, with 12 bases in between. The V gene's germline CDR1 is MNHEY and CDR2 SMNVEV (reference sequence). This CDR3 spans 15 amino acids. CDR3 residues: CASSRSSLSYNEQFF. CDR3 coding DNA: TGTGCCAGCAGCCGGTCTTCCCTCTCCTACAATGAGCAGTTCTTC.

The chain combines TRBV6-5 with TRBJ2-2; unclear D gene. Trimming removed 5 bases at V and 6 bases at J, with 13 bases between. The CDR3 spans 14 residues. CDR1 is MNHEY, CDR2 SVGAGI, per germline. The CDR3 reads CASSGLIGSGELFF. The CDR3 nucleotides are TGTGCCAGCAGTGGCCTGATAGGGTCCGGGGAGCTGTTTTTT.

This chain connects TRBV19 to TRBJ1-1; D call uncertain. This CDR3 has 14 amino acids. Germline-derived CDR1 and CDR2 are LNHDA and SQIVND (reference sequence). Trimming took off 1 base at V and 5 bases at J, with 11 bases between the two ends. CDR3 DNA: TGTGCCAGTAGTATAGGTAAAGTGGGGACTGAAGCTTTCTTT. This encodes CASSIGKVGTEAFF.

The rearrangement uses TRBV30 and TRBJ1-2; D is unclear. This CDR3 is built from 12 residues. Germline loops: CDR1 GTSNPN, CDR2 SVGIG (reference sequence). Trimming cost V 3 bases and J 4 bases, with 9 bases left between them. The CDR3 bases are TGTGCCTGGAGACAGAGGTTCTATGGCTACACCTTC. Amino acid sequence: CAWRQRFYGYTF.

The V and J genes are TRBV7-9 and TRBJ2-7; 8 bases fit TRBD2. The CDR3 extends over 15 amino acids. The V segment lost 5 bases and the J segment 2 bases; nucleotides outside the gene matches: 8. Germline loops: CDR1 SEHNR, CDR2 FQNEAQ (reference sequence). CDR3 nucleotides: TGTGCCAGCAGCCCCGGATCGGGGGGGACCTACGAGCAGTACTTC. Its translation: CASSPGSGGTYEQYF.

The V and J genes are TRBV30 and TRBJ2-7; maybe TRBD1 (5 bases). Trimming cost V 0 bases and J 2 bases, with 8 bases left between them. The CDR3 totals 13 residues. Germline V lookup: CDR1 GTSNPN, CDR2 SVGIG (reference sequence). CDR3 sequence (DNA): TGTGCCTGGAGTGTATCAGGGCCCTACGAGCAGTACTTC. It specifies CAWSVSGPYEQYF.

The rearrangement uses TRBV6-5 and TRBJ2-1; 9 bases map to TRBD2. Germline loops: CDR1 MNHEY, CDR2 SVGAGI. This CDR3 is 16 amino acids long. Trimming removed 0 bases from V and 9 bases from J; junction bases left unmatched: 9. CDR3 DNA sequence: TGTGCCAGCAGTTACTCGACGGCGGGGGGGCTTGGTGAGCAGTTCTTC. This sequence encodes CASSYSTAGGLGEQFF.

The rearrangement joins TRBV12-5 to TRBJ1-1; D unclear. In germline, CDR1 is LGHNT, CDR2 FRNRAP. V was shortened by 1 base and J by 0 bases, with 6 bases between the two germline ends. This CDR3 is 14 amino acids long. The CDR3 is CASGLASLNTEAFF. In DNA, the CDR3 is TGTGCTAGTGGTTTGGCCAGCTTGAACACTGAAGCTTTCTTT.

The chain is built from TRBV5-4 and TRBJ2-1; D not resolved. The CDR3 is 14 residues long. The germline V gene encodes CDR1 SGHNT and CDR2 YYREEE (reference sequence). V lost 4 bases, J lost 0 bases, and 8 bases lay in between. For the CDR3, the DNA is TGTGCCAGCAGCCCCCCGTCCTCCTACAATGAGCAGTTCTTC. Translated: CASSPPSSYNEQFF.

The chain is built from TRBV27 and TRBJ2-1; 10 nucleotides align to TRBD2. CDR3 size: 14 residues. Germline CDR1 is MNHEY and CDR2 is SMNVEV (reference sequence). V lost 3 bases and J lost 6; bases outside the gene matches: 2. As DNA, the CDR3 is TGTGCCAGCAGTTTCCCTAGCGGGAGCAATGAGCAGTTCTTC. It is translated as CASSFPSGSNEQFF.

CDR3 protein: CASSRVTSGGRREQFF. CDR3 nucleotide sequence: TGTGCCAGCAGCCGAGTCACTAGCGGAGGTAGGCGTGAGCAGTTCTTC. J is TRBJ2-1 and V is TRBV9; 8 nucleotides match TRBD2. The V gene end was trimmed by 4 bases and the J gene end by 9 bases; junction bases not matched to a gene: 15. The germline V gene encodes CDR1 SGDLS and CDR2 YYNGEE. The CDR3 is 16 residues long.

V and J are TRBV2 and TRBJ2-1, with D maybe TRBD1 (7 bases). V was trimmed by 7 bases and J by 7 bases, leaving 20 bases between them. The CDR3 sequence is 15 residues long. CDR1 and CDR2 from the germline V gene are SNHLY and FYNNEI. The chain's CDR3 is CASIRIQGGHNEQFF. CDR3 nucleotides: TGTGCCAGCATTAGAATCCAGGGGGGTCATAATGAGCAGTTCTTC.

Only one count was recorded for this clone. Other DNA variants within this sample encode the same CDR3. This chain's CDR3 is CASSLEVGGARDTQYF. CDR3 sequence (DNA): TGCGCCAGCAGCTTGGAGGTCGGGGGGGCCAGAGATACGCAGTATTTT. V and J are TRBV5-1 and TRBJ2-3; 8 bases are a match to TRBD2. There are 16 residues in the CDR3. The germline V gene encodes CDR1 SGHRS and CDR2 YFSETQ. The ends lost 0 bases at V and 5 bases at J; junction bases unmatched: 8.

V usage is TRBV6-1 and J usage is TRBJ2-4; possibly TRBD1 for D (5 bases). The CDR3 is 14 residues long. Germline values: CDR1 MNHNS, CDR2 SASEGT. V was clipped by 6 bases and J by 2 bases, with 11 bases between them. CDR3 bases: TGTGCCAGCAGGGAGACAGCTCCCAAAAACATTCAGTACTTC. The encoded protein is CASRETAPKNIQYF.

Here the CDR3 reads CASSVGDRGGRLETQYF. The CDR3 nucleotides are TGTGCCAGCAGCGTAGGAGATCGGGGGGGCCGTTTGGAGACCCAGTACTTC. The genes are TRBV9 and TRBJ2-5; 8 bases map to TRBD2. The CDR3 has 17 amino acids. CDR1 and CDR2 (germline): SGDLS, YYNGEE. V lost 0 bases and J lost 5; bases outside the gene matches: 12.

This chain joins TRBV5-4 and TRBJ1-6, with 8 bases fitting TRBD1. Germline CDR1 is SGHNT and CDR2 is YYREEE (reference sequence). The CDR3 totals 17 residues. V dropped 4 bases and J dropped 2; count of bases not matched to a gene: 8. In nucleotides, the CDR3 is TGTGCCAGCAGCAAGGGACAGGCCGGGACCTATAATTCACCCCTCCACTTT. Protein: CASSKGQAGTYNSPLHF.

The chain recombines TRBV27 with TRBJ2-3; 9 bases agree with TRBD2. The CDR3 covers 14 residues. CDR1 is MNHEY and CDR2 is SMNVEV in the germline V gene (reference sequence). Trimming cost V 8 bases and J 5 bases; bases outside gene matches: 8. The CDR3 DNA follows: TGTGCCAGCCTCCCGGCGGGAGGGGTAGATACGCAGTATTTT. Protein product: CASLPAGGVDTQYF.

This chain uses TRBV27 with TRBJ2-1; no firm D call. This CDR3 is built from 12 residues. Germline V gene sequence: CDR1 MNHEY, CDR2 SMNVEV (reference sequence). V dropped 5 bases and J dropped 2 bases, with 4 bases sitting between them. DNA for the CDR3: TGTGCCAGCAGTACGACCTACAATGAGCAGTTCTTC. It encodes CASSTTYNEQFF.